Each of the 7 T cell receptor beta chains below was sequenced from the same sample in a study of T cells in Graves' hyperthyroidism and ophthalmopathy. There were TCR beta CDR3 regions amplified from RNA transcripts. A first-round RT-PCR of the TCR CDR3 used the HTBI primer set. Each CDR3 protein is one row after TCRdb ran MiXCR on the multiplex PCR reads. The table has roughly 710,000 distinct CDR3 sequences, 30% to 40% seen once. The sample consisted of blood. The source is a woman in her thirties or forties with Graves' hyperthyroidism.

The J gene is TRBJ1-1, the V gene TRBV3-1; D is undetermined. Trimming stripped 3 bases from V and 0 bases from J, with 5 bases between. Per germline, CDR1 LGHDT and CDR2 YNNKEL (reference sequence). The length of the CDR3 is 13 residues. CDR3 sequence: CASSQTLNTEAFF. In DNA, the CDR3 is TGTGCCAGCAGCCAGACTTTGAACACTGAAGCTTTCTTT. Full variable domain (rest looked up from reference TRBV3-1 and TRBJ1-1): DTAVSQTPKYLVTQMGNDKSIKCEQNLGHDTMYWYKQDSKKFLKIMFSYNNKELIINETVPNRFSPKSPDKAHLNLHINSLELGDSAVYFCASSQTLNTEAFFGQGTRLTVV.

This clonotype was seen ten or more times. The V gene is TRBV7-9, the J gene TRBJ2-7; D not resolved. The CDR3 has 12 amino acids. The V gene's germline CDR1 is SEHNR and CDR2 FQNEAQ (reference sequence). Trimming shortened V by 2 bases and J by 3 bases, and 5 bases separated the two germline ends. The CDR3 spells CASSLNDYEQYF. DNA for the CDR3: TGTGCCAGCAGCTTAAACGACTACGAGCAGTACTTC.

This rearrangement joins TRBV25-1 to TRBJ1-3; no definite D call. The CDR3 has 11 residues. Trimming took 11 bases from V and 2 from J, leaving 7 bases between them. Germline V gene sequence: CDR1 MGHDK, CDR2 SYGVNS. The CDR3 protein is CAAGAGNTIYF. The DNA of the CDR3 is TGTGCCGCAGGCGCTGGAAACACCATATATTTT.

This chain uses TRBV4-3 with TRBJ1-6; D ambiguous. This CDR3 has 15 amino acids. V gave up 4 bases and J gave up 5 bases, with 12 bases separating them. Germline CDR1 is LGHNA and CDR2 is YSLEER. The CDR3 region is CASSPSWENNSPLHF. In DNA form, the CDR3 reads TGCGCCAGCAGCCCCTCGTGGGAGAATAATTCACCCCTCCACTTT.

There are a few counts of this clonotype. The rearrangement joins TRBV4-1 to TRBJ2-7; no reliable D call. Between the trimmed V and J ends, which lost 0 bases and 2 bases, there was a span of 8 bases. The CDR3 totals 14 residues. In germline, CDR1 is MGHRA, CDR2 YSYEKL. CDR3 sequence (DNA): TGCGCCAGCAGCCAAGAGCACGTCCCCTACGAGCAGTACTTC. It specifies CASSQEHVPYEQYF.

The chain uses TRBV28 and TRBJ2-7; D is perhaps TRBD1 or TRBD2 (5 bases each). CDR3 length equals 16 residues. With 6 bases removed from V and 5 bases from J, the gap between germline ends came to 23 bases. Germline CDR1 and CDR2: MDHEN and SYDVKM. Written as DNA, the CDR3 is TGTGCCAGCAGATTACTACGGACGGGGCCGAACGACGAGCAGTACTTC. Its translation is CASRLLRTGPNDEQYF.

This clonotype came up a few times. V gene TRBV7-6 combines with J gene TRBJ2-7; possible D gene TRBD2, 6 bases. Looked up from germline, CDR1 is SGHVS and CDR2 is FNYEAQ. This CDR3 region has 16 residues. The ends were cut back, 5 bases at V and 7 bases at J, with 24 bases in the middle. The DNA of the CDR3 is TGTGCCAGCAGCCCCCTGGCGGGGAGCTCCTACAATGAGCAGTACTTC. Translated, it gives CASSPLAGSSYNEQYF.